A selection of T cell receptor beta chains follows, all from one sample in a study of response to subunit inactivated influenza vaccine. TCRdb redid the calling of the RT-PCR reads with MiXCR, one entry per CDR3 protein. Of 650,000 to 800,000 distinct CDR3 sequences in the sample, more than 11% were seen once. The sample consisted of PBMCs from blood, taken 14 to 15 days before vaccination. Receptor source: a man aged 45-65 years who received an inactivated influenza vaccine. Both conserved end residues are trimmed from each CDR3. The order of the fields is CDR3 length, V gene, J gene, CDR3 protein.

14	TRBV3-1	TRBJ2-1	ASTPEEGPDNNEQF
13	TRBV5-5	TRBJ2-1	ASSFHAGTYNEQF
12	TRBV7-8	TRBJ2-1	ASSPGGNKNEQF
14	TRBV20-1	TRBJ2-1	SAIPLGLAGGNEQF
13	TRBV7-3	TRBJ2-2	ASSLLPGHTGELF
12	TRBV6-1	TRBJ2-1	ASRWTSGAGEQF
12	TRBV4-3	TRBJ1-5	ASSRQGSGQPQH
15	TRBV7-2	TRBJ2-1	ASSRASLSSSYNEQF
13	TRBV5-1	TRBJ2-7	ASSLVGRGFHEQY
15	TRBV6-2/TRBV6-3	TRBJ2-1	ASSYSLLAGPRNEQF
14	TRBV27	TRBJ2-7	ASSLGASGSSYEQY
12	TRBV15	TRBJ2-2	ATSGFQNTGELF
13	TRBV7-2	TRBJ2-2	ASSPGGSTTGELF
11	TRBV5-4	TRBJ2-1	ASSSGSRDEQF
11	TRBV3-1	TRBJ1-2	ASSQGTGIGYT
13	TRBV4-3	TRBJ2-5	ASSVQRGPQETQY
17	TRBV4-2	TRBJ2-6	ASSQGGQGASSGANVLT
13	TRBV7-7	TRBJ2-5	ASSNGMENEETQY
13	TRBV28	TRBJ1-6	ASRSASSYNSPLH
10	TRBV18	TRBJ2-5	ASSPRSETQY
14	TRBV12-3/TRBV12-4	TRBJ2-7	ASSLVVGRDNYEQY
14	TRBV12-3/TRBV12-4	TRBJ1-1	ASSPVTLKMNTEAF
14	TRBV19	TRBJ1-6	ASSEDTSSYNSPLH
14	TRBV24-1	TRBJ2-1	ATSGLGGGSYNEQF
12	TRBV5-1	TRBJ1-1	ASSLGQTGIRAF
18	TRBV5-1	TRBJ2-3	ASSLVVASRPEEGTDTQY
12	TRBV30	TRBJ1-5	AWSFGTGNQPQH
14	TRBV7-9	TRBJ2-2	ASSTSGGGNTGELF
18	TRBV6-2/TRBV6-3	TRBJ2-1	ASSYSTGLAGRSSYNEQF
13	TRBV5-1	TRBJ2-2	ASSLGSPGTGELF
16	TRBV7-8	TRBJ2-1	ASSFQRTSGPSYNEQF
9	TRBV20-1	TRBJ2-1	SASDGEGRF
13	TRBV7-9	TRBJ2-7	ASSPATAGTYEQY
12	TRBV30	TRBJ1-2	AWYSGGGNYGYT
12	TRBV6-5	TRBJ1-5	ASSYDGVGGPQH
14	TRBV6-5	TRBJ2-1	ASSYSDLAGGNEQF
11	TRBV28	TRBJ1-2	ASSSGTGVGYT
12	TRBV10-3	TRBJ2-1	ATRTSGGEWAQF
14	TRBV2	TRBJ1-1	ASSETLQGLNTEAF
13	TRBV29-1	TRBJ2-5	SVENKGQGAETQY
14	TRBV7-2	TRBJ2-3	ASSVSGGHFTDTQY
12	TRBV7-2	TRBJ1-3	ASSLGARGNTIY
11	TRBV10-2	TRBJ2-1	ASSGGLVHLEF
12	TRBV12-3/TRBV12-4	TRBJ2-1	ASSLGRGLNEQF
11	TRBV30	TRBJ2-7	AWSDGASYEQY
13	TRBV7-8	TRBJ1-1	ASSLYPGRNTEAF
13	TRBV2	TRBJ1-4	ASSDMGGLGEKLF
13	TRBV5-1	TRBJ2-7	ASSFPGSGTYEQY